Presented here are 9 T cell receptor beta chains from one specimen sequenced in a study of T-cell memory formation after mild COVID-19 (dated by TCRdb to the early 2020s). Receptor amplification or capture employed 5' RACE. TCRdb names Illumina NovaSeq 6000 as the instrument used. In TCRdb, the public reads were trimmed at Q25 with fastp and aligned with MiXCR, with productive beta chains retained. Rows are combined by CDR3 protein, so each entry shows the most common genes and DNA. Across this sample there are approximately 290,000 distinct CDR3 sequences, with more than 15% seen only once. 22% of the sample belongs to the ten largest clones. The sequenced sample was PBMCs or a T cell subset sorted from them (not recorded which). Source of these receptors: a man aged 18 to 30 who had mild COVID-19 (a few samples of this study predate the infection). The sample titles of this study are shuffled in the database, so cell type and time point are left out; the donor was told from shared clones.

This rearrangement joins TRBV19 to TRBJ2-3, with D uncertain. Germline V gene data show CDR1 as LNHDA and CDR2 as SQIVND (reference sequence). This CDR3 spans 14 amino acids. Between the trimmed V and J ends, which lost 6 bases and 2 bases, there was a span of 12 bases. Written as DNA, the CDR3 is TGTGCCAGTAGCCCTCAGGCCCTCACAGATACGCAGTATTTT. Protein: CASSPQALTDTQYF.

CDR3 DNA: TGTGCCAGCAGCCCCCTTTACGAGGGAAGCACAGATACGCAGTATTTT. Its protein is CASSPLYEGSTDTQYF. The chain has TRBV7-9 and TRBJ2-3; maybe TRBD2 (5 bases). V dropped 5 bases and J dropped 0 bases, with 15 bases sitting between them. The CDR3 is made up of 16 amino acids. Looked up from germline, CDR1 is SEHNR and CDR2 is FQNEAQ (reference sequence).

V usage is TRBV5-1 and J usage is TRBJ1-1; 7 positions match TRBD1. Germline trimming cut 4 bases from V and 2 bases from J; bases unmatched to any gene: 5. CDR3 length equals 14 residues. CDR1 is SGHRS and CDR2 is YFSETQ in the germline V gene. CDR3 DNA: TGCGCCAGCAGCACGGGACAGTTTAACACTGAAGCTTTCTTT. Translation: CASSTGQFNTEAFF. Full variable domain (outside the CDR3, taken from reference TRBV5-1 and TRBJ1-1): KAGVTQTPRYLIKTRGQQVTLSCSPISGHRSVSWYQQTPGQGLQFLFEYFSETQRNKGNFPGRFSGRQFSNSRSEMNVSTLELGDSALYLCASSTGQFNTEAFFGQGTRLTVV.

This clonotype showed up many times. The V call is TRBV12-3 or TRBV12-4, the J call TRBJ2-1, with TRBD1 matching over 9 bases. Trimming at V came to 6 bases and at J to 1 base, leaving 4 bases not matched to a gene. The CDR3 spans 15 residues. The CDR3: CASSFDRGSYNEQFF. CDR3 bases: TGTGCCAGCAGCTTCGACAGGGGGTCCTACAATGAGCAGTTCTTC.

This clonotype was observed a few times. This chain links TRBV20-1 with TRBJ2-7; 11 bases line up with TRBD2. The germline gives CDR1 DFQATT, CDR2 SNEGSKA (reference sequence). The CDR3 loop spans 12 amino acids. V was clipped by 6 bases and J by 5 bases; unmatched bases: 3. The CDR3 DNA follows: TGCAGTGCCGAGACTAGCGGGGACGAGCAGTACTTC. Encoded protein: CSAETSGDEQYF.

This clonotype was observed a few times. This sequence joins TRBV12-3 or TRBV12-4 and TRBJ1-1, with D unresolved. This CDR3 is built from 15 residues. Trimming stripped 5 bases from V and 1 base from J, with 14 bases between. The CDR3 bases are TGTGCCAGCAGTCCCTGGGTCCGGGGGAACACTGAAGCTTTCTTT. Its translation is CASSPWVRGNTEAFF.

This chain uses TRBV5-1 with TRBJ1-6; D possibly corresponds to TRBD1 (5 bases). V gave up 4 bases and J gave up 0 bases, with 8 bases separating them. Germline-derived CDR1 and CDR2 are SGHRS and YFSETQ. The CDR3 is made up of 15 amino acids. In DNA form, the CDR3 reads TGCGCCAGCAGCCCGGACACCTCCTATAATTCACCCCTCCACTTT. Translating it yields CASSPDTSYNSPLHF.

This chain uses TRBV6-5 with TRBJ1-4; TRBD1 matches at 7 bases. Germline CDR1 MNHEY, CDR2 SVGAGI. This CDR3 comprises 15 residues. Trimming cost V 6 bases and J 11 bases; bases outside gene matches: 15. Here the CDR3 reads CASRRTGQAPWKLFF. The CDR3, as DNA: TGTGCCAGCAGGCGTACAGGACAGGCCCCGTGGAAACTGTTTTTT.

V is TRBV12-3 or TRBV12-4 and J is TRBJ2-1; TRBD1 matches at 7 bases. J gave up 2 bases and V 4 bases, and 8 bases lay outside the gene matches. The CDR3 totals 16 residues. The CDR3 loop is CASSSWDSQAYNEQFF. In DNA, the CDR3 is TGTGCCAGCAGTTCCTGGGACAGCCAGGCCTACAATGAGCAGTTCTTC.